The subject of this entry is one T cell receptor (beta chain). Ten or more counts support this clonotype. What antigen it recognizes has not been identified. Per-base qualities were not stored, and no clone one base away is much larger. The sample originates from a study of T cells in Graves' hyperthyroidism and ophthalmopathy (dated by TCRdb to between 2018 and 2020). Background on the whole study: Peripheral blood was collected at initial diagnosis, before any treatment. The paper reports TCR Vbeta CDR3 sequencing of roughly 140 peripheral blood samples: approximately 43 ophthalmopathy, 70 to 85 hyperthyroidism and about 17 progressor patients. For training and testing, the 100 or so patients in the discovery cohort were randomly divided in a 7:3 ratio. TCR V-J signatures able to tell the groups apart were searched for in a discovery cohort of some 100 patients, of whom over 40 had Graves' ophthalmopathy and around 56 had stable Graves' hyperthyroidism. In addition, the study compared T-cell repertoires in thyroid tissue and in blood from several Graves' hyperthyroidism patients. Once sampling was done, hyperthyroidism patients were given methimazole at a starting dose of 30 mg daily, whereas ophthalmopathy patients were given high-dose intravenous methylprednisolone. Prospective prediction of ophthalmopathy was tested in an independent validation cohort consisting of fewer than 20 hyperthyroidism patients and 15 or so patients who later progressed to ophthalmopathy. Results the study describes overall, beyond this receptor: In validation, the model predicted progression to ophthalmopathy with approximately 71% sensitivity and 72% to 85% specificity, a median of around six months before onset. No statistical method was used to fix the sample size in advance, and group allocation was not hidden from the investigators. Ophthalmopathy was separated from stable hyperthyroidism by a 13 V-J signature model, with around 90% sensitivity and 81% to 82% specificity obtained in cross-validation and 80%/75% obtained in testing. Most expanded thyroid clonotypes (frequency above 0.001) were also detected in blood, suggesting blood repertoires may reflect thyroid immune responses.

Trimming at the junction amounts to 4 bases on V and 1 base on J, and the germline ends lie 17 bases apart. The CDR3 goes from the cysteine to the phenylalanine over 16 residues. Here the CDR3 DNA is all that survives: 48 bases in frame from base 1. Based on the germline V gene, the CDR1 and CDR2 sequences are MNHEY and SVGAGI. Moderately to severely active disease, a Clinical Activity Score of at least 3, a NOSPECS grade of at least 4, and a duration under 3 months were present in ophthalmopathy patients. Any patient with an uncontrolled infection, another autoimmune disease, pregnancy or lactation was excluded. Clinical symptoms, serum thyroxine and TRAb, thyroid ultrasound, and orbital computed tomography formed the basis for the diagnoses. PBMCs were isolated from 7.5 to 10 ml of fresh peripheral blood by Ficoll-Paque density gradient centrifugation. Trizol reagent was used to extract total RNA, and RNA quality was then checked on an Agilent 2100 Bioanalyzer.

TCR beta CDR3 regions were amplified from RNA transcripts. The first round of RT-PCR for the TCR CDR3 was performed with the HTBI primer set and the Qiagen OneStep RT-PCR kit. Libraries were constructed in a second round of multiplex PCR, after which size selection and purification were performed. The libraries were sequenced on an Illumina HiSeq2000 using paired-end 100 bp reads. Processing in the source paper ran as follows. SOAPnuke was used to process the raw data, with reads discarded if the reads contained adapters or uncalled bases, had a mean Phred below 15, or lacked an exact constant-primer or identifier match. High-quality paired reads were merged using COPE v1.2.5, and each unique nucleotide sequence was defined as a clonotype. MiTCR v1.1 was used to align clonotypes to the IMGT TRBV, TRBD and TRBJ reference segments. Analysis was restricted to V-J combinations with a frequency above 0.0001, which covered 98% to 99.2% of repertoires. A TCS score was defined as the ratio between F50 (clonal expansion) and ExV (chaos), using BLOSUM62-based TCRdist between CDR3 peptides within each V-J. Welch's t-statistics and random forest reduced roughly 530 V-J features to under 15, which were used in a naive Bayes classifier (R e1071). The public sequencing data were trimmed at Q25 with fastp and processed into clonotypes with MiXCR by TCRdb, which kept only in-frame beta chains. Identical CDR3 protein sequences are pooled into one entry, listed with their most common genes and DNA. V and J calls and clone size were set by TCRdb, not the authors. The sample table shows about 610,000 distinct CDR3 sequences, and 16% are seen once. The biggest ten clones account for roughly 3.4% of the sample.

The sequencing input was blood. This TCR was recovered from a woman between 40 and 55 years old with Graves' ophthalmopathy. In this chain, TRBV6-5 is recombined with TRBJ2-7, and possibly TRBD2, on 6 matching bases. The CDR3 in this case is CASSSRRAQSSYEQYF. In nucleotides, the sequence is TGTGCCAGCAGTTCCCGGAGGGCCCAATCTTCCTACGAGCAGTACTTC.